What follows are 25 T cell receptor beta chains derived from one specimen sequenced in a study of IL-17A CD8 T cells in psoriatic arthritis synovium. Assay: immunoSEQ multiplex PCR; the TCRdb copy retains only in-frame clones and omits some. The table records 2,000 to 3,000 clones, about 70% of them present only once. The synovial fluid came from psoriatic arthritis joints with active inflammation. Material for sequencing was memory CD8+ T cells from synovial fluid. The subset is: bulk memory CD8+ T cells (CD45RA-CD27+/- and CD45RA+CD27-). These receptor sequences come from a human donor with psoriatic arthritis.

The V gene is TRBV2, the J gene TRBJ1-1; 7 bases line up with TRBD1. Trimming removed 10 bases from V and 7 bases from J; junction bases left unmatched: 15. This CDR3 contains 14 residues. The germline V gene has CDR1 SNHLY and CDR2 FYNNEI. The CDR3 nucleotides read TGTGCCACCGTCGGGCAGGGGGTGGCCCTTGAAGCTTTCTTT. This encodes CATVGQGVALEAFF.

The chain has TRBV5-6 and TRBJ2-3, with a possible D match to TRBD2 (6 bases). Germline V gene data show CDR1 as SGHDT and CDR2 as YYEEEE. Trimming removed 2 bases from V and 6 bases from J, with 10 bases in between. The CDR3 loop spans 13 amino acids. The DNA for the CDR3 is TGTGCCAGCAGCTTCGGAGGGTGGGATACGCAGTATTTT. Translated, it gives CASSFGGWDTQYF.

V is TRBV6-5 and J is TRBJ1-1; D unclear. The CDR3 length is 14 residues. In germline, CDR1 is MNHEY, CDR2 SVGAGI. Trimming removed 2 bases at V and 1 base at J, with 8 bases between. The CDR3 sequence is CASSYGLSNTEAFF. The CDR3 DNA sequence: TGTGCCAGCAGTTACGGTCTTTCGAACACTGAAGCTTTCTTT.

This sequence joins TRBV6-1 and TRBJ1-2, with 7 positions matching TRBD1. Germline assignment: CDR1 MNHNS and CDR2 SASEGT. Trimming removed 1 base from V and 4 bases from J; junction bases left unmatched: 3. CDR3 length: 14 residues. The CDR3 region is CASSEGTGPYGYTF. The CDR3 bases are TGTGCCAGCAGTGAAGGGACAGGTCCCTATGGCTACACCTTC.

The chain recombines TRBV7-6 with TRBJ2-2, with D tentatively TRBD1 or TRBD2 (5 bases each). With 5 bases removed from V and 1 base from J, the gap between germline ends came to 14 bases. Germline V gene data show CDR1 as SGHVS and CDR2 as FNYEAQ. This CDR3 region has 16 residues. In DNA, the CDR3 is TGTGCCAGCAGCCCTGGTGGGGCGGGGAACACCGGGGAGCTGTTTTTT. Its translation is CASSPGGAGNTGELFF.

This sequence joins TRBV9 and TRBJ1-1; D unresolved. Between the trimmed V and J ends, which lost 3 bases and 0 bases, there was a span of 9 bases. The germline V gene has CDR1 SGDLS and CDR2 YYNGEE. The CDR3 consists of 14 residues. CDR3: CASSDGYMNTEAFF. The CDR3 DNA follows: TGTGCCAGCAGCGACGGTTACATGAACACTGAAGCTTTCTTT.

This chain connects TRBV4-1 to TRBJ1-1; D is perhaps TRBD1 (6 bases). The V gene's germline CDR1 is MGHRA and CDR2 YSYEKL. The CDR3 is 14 residues long. V lost 1 base and J 1 base, leaving 7 bases between the germline ends. Written as DNA, the CDR3 is TGCGCCAGCAGCCAAGTGACAGGGAACACTGAAGCTTTCTTT. Protein: CASSQVTGNTEAFF.

V is TRBV25-1 and J is TRBJ1-6; TRBD1 aligns across 7 bases. This CDR3 is built from 16 residues. The trim removed 2 bases at V and 7 bases at J, leaving 8 bases unmatched. Germline CDR1 is MGHDK and CDR2 is SYGVNS. The CDR3: CASSEGGGTDNSPLHF. The CDR3 DNA is TGTGCCAGCAGTGAAGGGGGGGGGACAGACAATTCACCCCTCCACTTT.

The chain recombines TRBV7-6 with TRBJ1-5; weak D call: TRBD1 (5 bases). The CDR3 has 15 amino acids. The V end was cut by 0 bases, the J end by 3 bases, with 9 bases between. Per germline, CDR1 SGHVS and CDR2 FNYEAQ. The DNA of the CDR3 is TGTGCCAGCAGCTTAGCTTGGGGGGTCAATCAGCCCCAGCATTTT. This translates into CASSLAWGVNQPQHF. Variable domain in full (rest from reference TRBV7-6 and TRBJ1-5): GAGVSQSPRYKVTKRGQDVALRCDPISGHVSLYWYRQALGQGPEFLTYFNYEAQQDKSGLPNDRFSAERPEGSISTLTIQRTEQRDSAMYRCASSLAWGVNQPQHFGDGTRLSIL.

Only one count was recorded for this clone. The V gene is TRBV5-1, the J gene TRBJ2-3; D gene uncertain. Germline lookup yields CDR1 SGHRS and CDR2 YFSETQ. This CDR3 contains 14 residues. The V end lost 1 base, the J end lost 5 bases, and 11 bases lay between the germline ends. CDR3 DNA sequence: TGCGCCAGCAGCTTGTTACAACTCAGAGATACGCAGTATTTT. Translation gives CASSLLQLRDTQYF.

The rearrangement joins TRBV7-9 to TRBJ2-7; D is possibly TRBD2 (5 bases). V lost 2 bases and J 3 bases, leaving 14 bases between the germline ends. CDR1 SEHNR and CDR2 FQNEAQ come from the germline V gene (reference sequence). The CDR3 spans 15 residues. CDR3 sequence (DNA): TGTGCCAGCAGCTTATCATTTATCGGGGTCTACGAGCAGTACTTC. Protein: CASSLSFIGVYEQYF.

J is TRBJ1-1 and V is TRBV5-6, with 7 bases fitting TRBD1. CDR3 size: 16 residues. J was trimmed by 1 base and V by 4 bases; bases with no gene match: 10. Germline V CDR1 and CDR2: SGHDT, YYEEEE. The CDR3 DNA reads as TGTGCCAGCAGCCCGGATTTGGGACAGTCGAACACTGAAGCTTTCTTT. Protein sequence: CASSPDLGQSNTEAFF.

The chain is built from TRBV7-6 and TRBJ2-5; tentatively, D is TRBD2 (7 bases). The J call is uncertain, as TRBJ2-7 better fits the DNA end. In germline, CDR1 is SGHVS, CDR2 FNYEAQ. This CDR3 has 16 amino acids. The CDR3 spells CASSLAWDGGLYEQYF. In nucleotides, the CDR3 is TGTGCCAGCAGCTTGGCCTGGGACGGGGGGCTCTACGAGCAGTACTTC.

The gene calls are TRBV2 and TRBJ2-3; TRBD2 might be the D (6 bases). This CDR3 region has 14 residues. The germline CDR1 and CDR2 sequences are SNHLY and FYNNEI. V shed 6 bases and J shed 3 bases, with 13 bases lying between them. Written as DNA, the CDR3 is TGTGCCAGCAGGGGCACCGGGGGAACAGATACGCAGTATTTT. It yields the protein CASRGTGGTDTQYF.

This clone was seen just once. CDR3 DNA sequence: TGTGCCAGCAGTGAAGAGGCCACCGGGGAGCTGTTTTTT. This sequence encodes CASSEEATGELFF. V usage is TRBV6-1 and J usage is TRBJ2-2, with D uncertain. In germline, CDR1 is MNHNS, CDR2 SASEGT. Trimming stripped 1 base from V and 4 bases from J, with 4 bases between. This CDR3 spans 13 amino acids.

The chain is built from TRBV5-4 and TRBJ2-5; no reliable D call. The CDR3 totals 14 residues. The germline V gene encodes CDR1 SGHNT and CDR2 YYREEE (reference sequence). V lost 0 bases, J lost 1 base, and 7 bases lay in between. The CDR3 region is CASSLGGGQETQYF. CDR3 nucleotides: TGTGCCAGCAGCTTGGGCGGCGGCCAAGAGACCCAGTACTTC.

The sample holds one count of this clone. The chain carries TRBV11-2 and TRBJ2-7, with 12 bases that match TRBD1. This CDR3 spans 15 amino acids. After removal of 5 bases from V and 3 bases from J, the junction contained 5 bases not matched to a gene. Germline-derived CDR1 and CDR2 are SGHAT and FQNNGV. CDR3: CASSLGTGGYYEQYF. The CDR3 DNA reads TGTGCCAGCAGCCTCGGGACAGGGGGCTACTACGAGCAGTACTTC.

The chain combines TRBV25-1 with TRBJ1-2; tentative D call: TRBD1 (5 bases). The germline V gene encodes CDR1 MGHDK and CDR2 SYGVNS. The length of the CDR3 is 11 residues. Trimming cost V 6 bases and J 6 bases, with 8 bases left between them. In DNA form, the CDR3 reads TGTGCCAGCAGCCAGGGCGATGGCTACACCTTC. This translates into CASSQGDGYTF.

This chain uses TRBV4-1 with TRBJ1-2; D is unclear. This CDR3 is 14 amino acids long. CDR1 MGHRA and CDR2 YSYEKL come from the germline V gene. Trimming took off 8 bases at V and 4 bases at J, with 17 bases between the two ends. The CDR3 region is CASSPAEVPYGYTF. CDR3 nucleotides: TGCGCCAGCTCCCCCGCCGAGGTTCCCTATGGCTACACCTTC.

The J gene is TRBJ1-3, the V gene TRBV9, with 9 nucleotides matching TRBD1. There are 15 residues in the CDR3. Germline V gives CDR1 SGDLS, CDR2 YYNGEE. The junction had 5 bases not matched to a gene; V was cut back by 4 bases and J by 3 bases. For the CDR3, the DNA is TGTGCCAGCAGCTTTACAGGGGGCAGTGGAAACACCATATATTTT. This gives the protein CASSFTGGSGNTIYF.

This clone was seen just once. The genes are TRBV2 and TRBJ2-7, with no clear D. The germline V and J ends were trimmed by 7 bases and 4 bases, with 8 bases remaining between them. Germline V lookup: CDR1 SNHLY, CDR2 FYNNEI. The length of the CDR3 is 11 residues. DNA for the CDR3: TGTGCCAGCATTGGAAGTTACGAGCAGTACTTC. This encodes CASIGSYEQYF.

This rearrangement joins TRBV27 to TRBJ1-2; the D is unclear. The V end was cut by 5 bases, the J end by 6 bases, with 16 bases between. The CDR3 totals 14 residues. Germline V gene data show CDR1 as MNHEY and CDR2 as SMNVEV (reference sequence). The CDR3 sequence: CASSPSTSFHGYTF. The CDR3 bases are TGTGCCAGCAGTCCATCTACAAGTTTCCATGGCTACACCTTC.

This sequence joins TRBV27 and TRBJ1-5; the match to TRBD1 covers 7 bases. V shed 4 bases, J shed 6 bases, and the junction held 6 bases outside the gene matches. Germline V lookup: CDR1 MNHEY, CDR2 SMNVEV (reference sequence). This CDR3 is built from 14 residues. Here the CDR3 reads CASSSNRGLQPQHF. CDR3 sequence (DNA): TGTGCCAGCAGTTCGAACAGGGGACTTCAGCCCCAGCATTTT.

This rearrangement joins TRBV19 to TRBJ1-1; no clear D. CDR3 length equals 14 residues. Trimming removed 7 bases from V and 5 bases from J, with 17 bases in between. The germline V gene encodes CDR1 LNHDA and CDR2 SQIVND (reference sequence). The CDR3 DNA is TGTGCCAGTAAGATACTAACTTATGGTACTGAAGCTTTCTTT. Translated, it gives CASKILTYGTEAFF.

CDR3 coding DNA: TGTGCCAGCGCGACAGGGGCGCAAACGTTCTTC. It specifies CASATGAQTFF. The chain has TRBV6-5 and TRBJ2-1, with 8 bases fitting TRBD1. This CDR3 is 11 amino acids long. The germline V gene encodes CDR1 MNHEY and CDR2 SVGAGI. V lost 8 bases to trimming and J lost 15 bases; unmatched junction nucleotides: 9.